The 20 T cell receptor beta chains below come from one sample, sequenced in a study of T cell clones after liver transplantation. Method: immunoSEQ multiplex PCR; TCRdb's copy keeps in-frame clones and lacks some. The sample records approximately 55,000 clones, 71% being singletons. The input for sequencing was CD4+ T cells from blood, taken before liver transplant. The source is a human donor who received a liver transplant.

The DNA of the CDR3 is TGTGCCAGCAGTTTGAGCAGGGGTAATTCACCCCTCCACTTT. As protein: CASSLSRGNSPLHF. The J gene is TRBJ1-6, the V gene TRBV27; a weak D match, TRBD1 (6 bases). V was clipped by 3 bases and J by 6 bases, with 9 bases between them. This CDR3 comprises 14 residues. Germline CDR1 is MNHEY and CDR2 is SMNVEV (reference sequence).

The CDR3 spells CASSGTGGGSTDTQYF. DNA of the CDR3: TGTGCCAGCAGCGGGACAGGGGGAGGGAGCACAGATACGCAGTATTTT. J is TRBJ2-3 and V is TRBV2, with 11 bases lining up with TRBD1. After removal of 6 bases from V and 0 bases from J, the junction contained 5 bases not matched to a gene. In germline, CDR1 is SNHLY, CDR2 FYNNEI. The CDR3 consists of 16 residues.

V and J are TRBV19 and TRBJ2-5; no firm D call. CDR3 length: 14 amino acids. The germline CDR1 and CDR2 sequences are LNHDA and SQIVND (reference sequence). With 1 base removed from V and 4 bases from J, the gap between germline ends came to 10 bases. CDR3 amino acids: CASSIGGFSETQYF. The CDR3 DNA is TGTGCCAGTAGTATAGGCGGTTTCTCAGAGACCCAGTACTTC.

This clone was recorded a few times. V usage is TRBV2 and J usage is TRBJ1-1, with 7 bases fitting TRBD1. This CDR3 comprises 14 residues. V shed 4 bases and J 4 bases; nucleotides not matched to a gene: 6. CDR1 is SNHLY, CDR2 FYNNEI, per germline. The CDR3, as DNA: TGTGCCAGCAGTGGAGACAGGGTGGGCACTGAAGCTTTCTTT. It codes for CASSGDRVGTEAFF. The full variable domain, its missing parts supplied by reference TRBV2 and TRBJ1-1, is EPEVTQTPSHQVTQMGQEVILRCVPISNHLYFYWYRQILGQKVEFLVSFYNNEISEKSEIFDDQFSVERPDGSNFTLKIRSTKLEDSAMYFCASSGDRVGTEAFFGQGTRLTVV.

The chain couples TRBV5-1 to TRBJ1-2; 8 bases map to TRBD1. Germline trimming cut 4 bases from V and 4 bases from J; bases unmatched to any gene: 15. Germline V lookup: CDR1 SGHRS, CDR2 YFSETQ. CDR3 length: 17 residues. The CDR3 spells CASSPFIPGQDIYGYTF. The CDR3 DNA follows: TGCGCCAGCAGCCCTTTTATCCCGGGACAGGATATCTATGGCTACACCTTC.

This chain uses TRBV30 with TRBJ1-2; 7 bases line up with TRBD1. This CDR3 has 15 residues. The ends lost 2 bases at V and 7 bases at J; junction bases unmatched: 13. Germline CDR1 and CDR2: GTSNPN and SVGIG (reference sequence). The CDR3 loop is CAWSRQGNARSGYTF. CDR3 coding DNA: TGTGCCTGGAGTAGACAGGGAAATGCCCGGAGTGGCTACACCTTC. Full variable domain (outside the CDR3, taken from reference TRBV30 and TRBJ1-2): SQTIHQWPATLVQPVGSPLSLECTVEGTSNPNLYWYRQAAGRGLQLLFYSVGIGQISSEVPQNLSASRPQDRQFILSSKKLLLSDSGFYLCAWSRQGNARSGYTFGSGTRLTVV.

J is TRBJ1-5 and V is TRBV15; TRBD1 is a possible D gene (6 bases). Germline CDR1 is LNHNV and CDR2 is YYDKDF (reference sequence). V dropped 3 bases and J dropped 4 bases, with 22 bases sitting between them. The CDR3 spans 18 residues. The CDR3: CATSRVPLGAALNQPQHF. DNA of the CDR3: TGTGCCACCAGCAGGGTCCCTTTGGGGGCAGCCCTTAATCAGCCCCAGCATTTT.

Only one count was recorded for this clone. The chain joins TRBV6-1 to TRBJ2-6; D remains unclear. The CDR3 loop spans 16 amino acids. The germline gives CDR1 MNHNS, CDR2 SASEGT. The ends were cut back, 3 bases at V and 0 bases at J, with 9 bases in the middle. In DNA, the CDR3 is TGTGCCAGCAGTGACCCCGCGCCCTCTGGGGCCAACGTCCTGACTTTC. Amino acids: CASSDPAPSGANVLTF.

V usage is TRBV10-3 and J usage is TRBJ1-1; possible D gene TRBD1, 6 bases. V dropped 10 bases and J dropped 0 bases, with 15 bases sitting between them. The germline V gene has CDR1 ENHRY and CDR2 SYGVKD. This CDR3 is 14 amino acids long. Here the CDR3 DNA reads TGTGCCACCAGCATACAGGGCTTGAACACTGAAGCTTTCTTT. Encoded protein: CATSIQGLNTEAFF.

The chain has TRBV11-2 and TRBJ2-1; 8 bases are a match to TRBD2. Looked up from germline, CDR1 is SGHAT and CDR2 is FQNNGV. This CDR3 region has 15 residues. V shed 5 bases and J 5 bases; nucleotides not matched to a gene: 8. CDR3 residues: CASSQPRGGNNEQFF. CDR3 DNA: TGTGCCAGCAGCCAACCCCGGGGGGGAAACAATGAGCAGTTCTTC.

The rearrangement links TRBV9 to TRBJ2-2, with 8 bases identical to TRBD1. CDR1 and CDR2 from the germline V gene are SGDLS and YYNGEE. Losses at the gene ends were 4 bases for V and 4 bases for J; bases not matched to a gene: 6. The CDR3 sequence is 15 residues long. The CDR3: CASSYGQGGTGELFF. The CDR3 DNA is TGTGCCAGCAGCTACGGACAGGGCGGCACCGGGGAGCTGTTTTTT.

DNA of the CDR3: TGTGCCAGTAGTCCCCCGGGGGGCAGTCAGCCCCAGCATTTT. This codes for CASSPPGGSQPQHF. The chain couples TRBV19 to TRBJ1-5; maybe TRBD1 (6 bases). V lost 5 bases and J 6 bases, leaving 14 bases between the germline ends. CDR1 is LNHDA and CDR2 is SQIVND in the germline V gene (reference sequence). CDR3 length: 14 residues.

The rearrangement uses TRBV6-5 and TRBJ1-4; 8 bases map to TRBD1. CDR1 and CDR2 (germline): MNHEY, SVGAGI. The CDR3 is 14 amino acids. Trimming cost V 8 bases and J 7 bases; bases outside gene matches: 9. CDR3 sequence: CASADRTGSEKLFF. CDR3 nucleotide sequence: TGTGCCAGCGCTGATCGGACAGGGAGTGAAAAACTGTTTTTT.

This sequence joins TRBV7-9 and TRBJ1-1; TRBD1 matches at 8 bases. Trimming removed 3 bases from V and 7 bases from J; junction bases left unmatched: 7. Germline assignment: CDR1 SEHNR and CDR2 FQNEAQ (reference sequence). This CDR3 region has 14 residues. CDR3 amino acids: CASSFRTGIYEAFF. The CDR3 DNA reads TGTGCCAGCAGCTTCCGGACAGGGATTTATGAAGCTTTCTTT.

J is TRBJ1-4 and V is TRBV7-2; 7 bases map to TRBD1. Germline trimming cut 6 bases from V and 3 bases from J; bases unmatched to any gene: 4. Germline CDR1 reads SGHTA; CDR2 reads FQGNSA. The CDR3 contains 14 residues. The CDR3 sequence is CASSWDRPNEKLFF. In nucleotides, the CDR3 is TGTGCCAGCAGTTGGGACAGACCTAATGAAAAACTGTTTTTT.

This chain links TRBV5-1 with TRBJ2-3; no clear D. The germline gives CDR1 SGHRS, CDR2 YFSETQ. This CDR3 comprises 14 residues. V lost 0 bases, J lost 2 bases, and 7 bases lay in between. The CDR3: CASSLARSTDTQYF. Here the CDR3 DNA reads TGCGCCAGCAGCTTGGCCAGGTCCACAGATACGCAGTATTTT.

The CDR3 sequence is CASSYGTGVSNQPQHF. The CDR3 coding sequence is TGTGCCAGCAGTTACGGGACAGGGGTTAGCAATCAGCCCCAGCATTTT. The V and J genes are TRBV6-6 and TRBJ1-5, with TRBD1 matching over 10 bases. V shed 2 bases and J 0 bases; nucleotides not matched to a gene: 1. The CDR3 has 16 residues. Germline CDR1 MNHNY, CDR2 SVGAGI (reference sequence).

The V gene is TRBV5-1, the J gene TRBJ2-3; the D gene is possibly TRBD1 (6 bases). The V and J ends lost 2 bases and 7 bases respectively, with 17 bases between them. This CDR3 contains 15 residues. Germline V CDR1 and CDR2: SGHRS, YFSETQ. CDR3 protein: CASSLLQGPRNTQYF. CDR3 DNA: TGCGCCAGCAGCTTACTACAGGGTCCTCGAAATACGCAGTATTTT.

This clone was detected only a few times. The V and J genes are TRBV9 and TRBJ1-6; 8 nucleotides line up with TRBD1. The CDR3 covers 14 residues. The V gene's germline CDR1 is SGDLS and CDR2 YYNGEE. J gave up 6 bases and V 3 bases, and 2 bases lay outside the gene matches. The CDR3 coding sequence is TGTGCCAGCAGCGCCGGGACAGGTAATTCACCCCTCCACTTT. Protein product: CASSAGTGNSPLHF. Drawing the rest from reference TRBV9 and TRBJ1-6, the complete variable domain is DSGVTQTPKHLITATGQRVTLRCSPRSGDLSVYWYQQSLDQGLQFLIQYYNGEERAKGNILERFSAQQFPDLHSELNLSSLELGDSALYFCASSAGTGNSPLHFGNGTRLTVT.

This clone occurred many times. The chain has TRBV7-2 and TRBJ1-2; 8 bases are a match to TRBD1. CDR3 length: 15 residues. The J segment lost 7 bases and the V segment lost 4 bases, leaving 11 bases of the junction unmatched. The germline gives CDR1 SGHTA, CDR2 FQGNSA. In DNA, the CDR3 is TGTGCCAGCAGCTCCGGGGGGACAGGAATAGCTGGCTACACCTTC. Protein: CASSSGGTGIAGYTF.